This T cell receptor (beta chain) was documented in a study of regulatory T cells in long-lasting Graves disease. Across the study: By definition, persistent Graves' disease involved antithyroid drugs for over 5 years alongside positive TSH receptor antibodies. Study results and limitations: The study found TRBV28, TRBJ1-2 and TRBJ2-5 favored in persistent disease. Lower TCR diversity was seen in persistent Graves' patients than in newly diagnosed ones.

Through Arm-PCR of CDR3 regions and iRepertoire HTBI primers, TCR beta libraries were built. TCRdb processed the multiplex PCR reads anew with MiXCR; each CDR3 protein has one entry. The sample has nearly 350,000 distinct CDR3 sequences, roughly a fifth seen once. This sample's time point: persistent/refractory GD, antithyroid drugs over 5 years with positive TRAb. The TCR library used RNA extracted from PBMCs. Notes on this clonotype: Its matching antigen is unknown.

The germline V gene has CDR1 MNHEY and CDR2 SVGAGI. The germline V and J ends were trimmed by 4 bases and 0 bases, with 12 bases remaining between them. The CDR3 consists of 15 residues. The source material was peripheral blood mononuclear cells (PBMCs), sampled when the disease was refractory, from a patient treated with antithyroid drugs. This rearrangement joins TRBV6-5 to TRBJ1-1; D uncertain. The receptor was derived from a female donor with Graves disease. CDR3 residues: CASSSTGRMNTEAFF. CDR3 DNA sequence: TGTGCCAGCAGTTCCACCGGACGGATGAACACTGAAGCTTTCTTT.